Listed below are T cell receptor beta chains from one sample, sequenced in a study of CD8 T cells in ankylosing spondylitis. One entry per CDR3 protein, called by TCRdb with MiXCR from the 5' RACE reads. The data contain more than 600,000 distinct CDR3 sequences, 15% to 20% of them singletons. The sequencing sample was made of blood, either unsorted or a sorted T cell fraction (not recorded which). The receptors were gathered from a male donor with ankylosing spondylitis. CDR3s include the opening cysteine and the closing phenylalanine or tryptophan. A D gene is named only where the DNA matches it firmly. The size entry is marked missing in some rows and otherwise reads once, few, many or a size class.

DNA: TGCGCCAGCAGCCAAGATGATAGCGGGGGGGGCACAGATACGCAGTATTTT; CDR3: CASSQDDSGGGTDTQYF; J: TRBJ2-3; V: TRBV4-1; D: TRBD2; size: few
DNA: TGTGCCAGCAGCTTCTGGGGGACAGGGATGGACAATGAGCAGTTCTTC; CDR3: CASSFWGTGMDNEQFF; J: TRBJ2-1; V: TRBV7-2; D: TRBD1; size: many
DNA: TGTGCCAGCAGTTTAGCTAGCAGCACAGATACGCAGTATTTT; CDR3: CASSLASSTDTQYF; J: TRBJ2-3; V: TRBV12-3/TRBV12-4; D: NA; size: many
DNA: TGTGCCAGCAGCACTCTTACGGAAGCCAAAAACATTCAGTACTTC; CDR3: CASSTLTEAKNIQYF; J: TRBJ2-4; V: TRBV5-4; D: NA; size: NA
DNA: TGCAGCGTTCCCAACACGAATCAGGGGGGGACTGAAGCTTTCTTT; CDR3: CSVPNTNQGGTEAFF; J: TRBJ1-1; V: TRBV29-1; D: TRBD1; size: many
DNA: TGTGCCAGCAGCCAAGGTTCCGGGGGGACCTACGAGCAGTACTTC; CDR3: CASSQGSGGTYEQYF; J: TRBJ2-7; V: TRBV4-3; D: TRBD2; size: NA
DNA: TGCAGTGCTAGGGGATCCTTGCAGTACTTC; CDR3: CSARGSLQYF; J: TRBJ2-7; V: TRBV20-1; D: NA; size: NA
DNA: TGCGCCAGCAGCCAAGATAGGGACAGCACCGGGGAGCTGTTTTTT; CDR3: CASSQDRDSTGELFF; J: TRBJ2-2; V: TRBV4-3; D: TRBD1; size: few
DNA: TGTGCCAGCAGCTTAGAGGTCCACTCGTTC; CDR3: CASSLEVHSF; J: TRBJ2-1; V: TRBV7-9; D: NA; size: few
DNA: TGTGCCAGCAGCCGCATGACAAACAACTATGGCTACACCTTC; CDR3: CASSRMTNNYGYTF; J: TRBJ1-2; V: TRBV14; D: NA; size: NA
DNA: TGTGCCAGCAGTGAGAGGCACACAGATACGCAGTATTTT; CDR3: CASSERHTDTQYF; J: TRBJ2-3; V: TRBV6-1; D: NA; size: NA
DNA: TGTGCCAGCAGTTACACTCCCTCTGGGGTCGGAAGGGAGACCCAGTACTTC; CDR3: CASSYTPSGVGRETQYF; J: TRBJ2-5; V: TRBV6-5; D: NA; size: few
DNA: TGTGCCAGTAGTATGTCAGCGGGGGGAGGCAATGAGCAGTTCTTC; CDR3: CASSMSAGGGNEQFF; J: TRBJ2-1; V: TRBV19; D: TRBD2; size: many
DNA: TGTGCCAGCAGAACGACTGGGACTAGCGGGAATTCCGATGAGCAGTTCTTC; CDR3: CASRTTGTSGNSDEQFF; J: TRBJ2-1; V: TRBV12-3/TRBV12-4; D: TRBD2; size: few
DNA: TGTGCCACCAGCAGACCGGGACTAGCGGGAGGAGAGACCCAGTACTTC; CDR3: CATSRPGLAGGETQYF; J: TRBJ2-5; V: TRBV15; D: TRBD2; size: NA
DNA: TGTGCCAGCAGCCTAAGTGGGGGGTCGGATGAGCAGTTCTTC; CDR3: CASSLSGGSDEQFF; J: TRBJ2-1; V: TRBV7-3; D: NA; size: NA
DNA: TGTGCTAGTGGTTTGGTACCCGAGGGCACTCGCCACTATGGCTACACCTTC; CDR3: CASGLVPEGTRHYGYTF; J: TRBJ1-2; V: TRBV12-5; D: NA; size: NA